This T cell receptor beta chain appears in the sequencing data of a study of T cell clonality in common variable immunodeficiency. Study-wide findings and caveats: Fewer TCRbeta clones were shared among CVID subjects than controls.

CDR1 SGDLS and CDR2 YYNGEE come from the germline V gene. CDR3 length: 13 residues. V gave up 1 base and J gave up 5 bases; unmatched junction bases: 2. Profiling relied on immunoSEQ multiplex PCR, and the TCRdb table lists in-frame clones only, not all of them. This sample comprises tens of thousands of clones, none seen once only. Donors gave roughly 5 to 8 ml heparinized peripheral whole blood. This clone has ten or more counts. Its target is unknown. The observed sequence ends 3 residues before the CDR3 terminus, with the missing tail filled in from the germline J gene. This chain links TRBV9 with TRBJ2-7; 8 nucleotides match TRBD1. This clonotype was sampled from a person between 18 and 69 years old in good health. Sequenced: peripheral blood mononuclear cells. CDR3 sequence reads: CASSVQGADEQYF. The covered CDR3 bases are TGTGCCAGCAGCGTACAGGGGGCTGACGAG.